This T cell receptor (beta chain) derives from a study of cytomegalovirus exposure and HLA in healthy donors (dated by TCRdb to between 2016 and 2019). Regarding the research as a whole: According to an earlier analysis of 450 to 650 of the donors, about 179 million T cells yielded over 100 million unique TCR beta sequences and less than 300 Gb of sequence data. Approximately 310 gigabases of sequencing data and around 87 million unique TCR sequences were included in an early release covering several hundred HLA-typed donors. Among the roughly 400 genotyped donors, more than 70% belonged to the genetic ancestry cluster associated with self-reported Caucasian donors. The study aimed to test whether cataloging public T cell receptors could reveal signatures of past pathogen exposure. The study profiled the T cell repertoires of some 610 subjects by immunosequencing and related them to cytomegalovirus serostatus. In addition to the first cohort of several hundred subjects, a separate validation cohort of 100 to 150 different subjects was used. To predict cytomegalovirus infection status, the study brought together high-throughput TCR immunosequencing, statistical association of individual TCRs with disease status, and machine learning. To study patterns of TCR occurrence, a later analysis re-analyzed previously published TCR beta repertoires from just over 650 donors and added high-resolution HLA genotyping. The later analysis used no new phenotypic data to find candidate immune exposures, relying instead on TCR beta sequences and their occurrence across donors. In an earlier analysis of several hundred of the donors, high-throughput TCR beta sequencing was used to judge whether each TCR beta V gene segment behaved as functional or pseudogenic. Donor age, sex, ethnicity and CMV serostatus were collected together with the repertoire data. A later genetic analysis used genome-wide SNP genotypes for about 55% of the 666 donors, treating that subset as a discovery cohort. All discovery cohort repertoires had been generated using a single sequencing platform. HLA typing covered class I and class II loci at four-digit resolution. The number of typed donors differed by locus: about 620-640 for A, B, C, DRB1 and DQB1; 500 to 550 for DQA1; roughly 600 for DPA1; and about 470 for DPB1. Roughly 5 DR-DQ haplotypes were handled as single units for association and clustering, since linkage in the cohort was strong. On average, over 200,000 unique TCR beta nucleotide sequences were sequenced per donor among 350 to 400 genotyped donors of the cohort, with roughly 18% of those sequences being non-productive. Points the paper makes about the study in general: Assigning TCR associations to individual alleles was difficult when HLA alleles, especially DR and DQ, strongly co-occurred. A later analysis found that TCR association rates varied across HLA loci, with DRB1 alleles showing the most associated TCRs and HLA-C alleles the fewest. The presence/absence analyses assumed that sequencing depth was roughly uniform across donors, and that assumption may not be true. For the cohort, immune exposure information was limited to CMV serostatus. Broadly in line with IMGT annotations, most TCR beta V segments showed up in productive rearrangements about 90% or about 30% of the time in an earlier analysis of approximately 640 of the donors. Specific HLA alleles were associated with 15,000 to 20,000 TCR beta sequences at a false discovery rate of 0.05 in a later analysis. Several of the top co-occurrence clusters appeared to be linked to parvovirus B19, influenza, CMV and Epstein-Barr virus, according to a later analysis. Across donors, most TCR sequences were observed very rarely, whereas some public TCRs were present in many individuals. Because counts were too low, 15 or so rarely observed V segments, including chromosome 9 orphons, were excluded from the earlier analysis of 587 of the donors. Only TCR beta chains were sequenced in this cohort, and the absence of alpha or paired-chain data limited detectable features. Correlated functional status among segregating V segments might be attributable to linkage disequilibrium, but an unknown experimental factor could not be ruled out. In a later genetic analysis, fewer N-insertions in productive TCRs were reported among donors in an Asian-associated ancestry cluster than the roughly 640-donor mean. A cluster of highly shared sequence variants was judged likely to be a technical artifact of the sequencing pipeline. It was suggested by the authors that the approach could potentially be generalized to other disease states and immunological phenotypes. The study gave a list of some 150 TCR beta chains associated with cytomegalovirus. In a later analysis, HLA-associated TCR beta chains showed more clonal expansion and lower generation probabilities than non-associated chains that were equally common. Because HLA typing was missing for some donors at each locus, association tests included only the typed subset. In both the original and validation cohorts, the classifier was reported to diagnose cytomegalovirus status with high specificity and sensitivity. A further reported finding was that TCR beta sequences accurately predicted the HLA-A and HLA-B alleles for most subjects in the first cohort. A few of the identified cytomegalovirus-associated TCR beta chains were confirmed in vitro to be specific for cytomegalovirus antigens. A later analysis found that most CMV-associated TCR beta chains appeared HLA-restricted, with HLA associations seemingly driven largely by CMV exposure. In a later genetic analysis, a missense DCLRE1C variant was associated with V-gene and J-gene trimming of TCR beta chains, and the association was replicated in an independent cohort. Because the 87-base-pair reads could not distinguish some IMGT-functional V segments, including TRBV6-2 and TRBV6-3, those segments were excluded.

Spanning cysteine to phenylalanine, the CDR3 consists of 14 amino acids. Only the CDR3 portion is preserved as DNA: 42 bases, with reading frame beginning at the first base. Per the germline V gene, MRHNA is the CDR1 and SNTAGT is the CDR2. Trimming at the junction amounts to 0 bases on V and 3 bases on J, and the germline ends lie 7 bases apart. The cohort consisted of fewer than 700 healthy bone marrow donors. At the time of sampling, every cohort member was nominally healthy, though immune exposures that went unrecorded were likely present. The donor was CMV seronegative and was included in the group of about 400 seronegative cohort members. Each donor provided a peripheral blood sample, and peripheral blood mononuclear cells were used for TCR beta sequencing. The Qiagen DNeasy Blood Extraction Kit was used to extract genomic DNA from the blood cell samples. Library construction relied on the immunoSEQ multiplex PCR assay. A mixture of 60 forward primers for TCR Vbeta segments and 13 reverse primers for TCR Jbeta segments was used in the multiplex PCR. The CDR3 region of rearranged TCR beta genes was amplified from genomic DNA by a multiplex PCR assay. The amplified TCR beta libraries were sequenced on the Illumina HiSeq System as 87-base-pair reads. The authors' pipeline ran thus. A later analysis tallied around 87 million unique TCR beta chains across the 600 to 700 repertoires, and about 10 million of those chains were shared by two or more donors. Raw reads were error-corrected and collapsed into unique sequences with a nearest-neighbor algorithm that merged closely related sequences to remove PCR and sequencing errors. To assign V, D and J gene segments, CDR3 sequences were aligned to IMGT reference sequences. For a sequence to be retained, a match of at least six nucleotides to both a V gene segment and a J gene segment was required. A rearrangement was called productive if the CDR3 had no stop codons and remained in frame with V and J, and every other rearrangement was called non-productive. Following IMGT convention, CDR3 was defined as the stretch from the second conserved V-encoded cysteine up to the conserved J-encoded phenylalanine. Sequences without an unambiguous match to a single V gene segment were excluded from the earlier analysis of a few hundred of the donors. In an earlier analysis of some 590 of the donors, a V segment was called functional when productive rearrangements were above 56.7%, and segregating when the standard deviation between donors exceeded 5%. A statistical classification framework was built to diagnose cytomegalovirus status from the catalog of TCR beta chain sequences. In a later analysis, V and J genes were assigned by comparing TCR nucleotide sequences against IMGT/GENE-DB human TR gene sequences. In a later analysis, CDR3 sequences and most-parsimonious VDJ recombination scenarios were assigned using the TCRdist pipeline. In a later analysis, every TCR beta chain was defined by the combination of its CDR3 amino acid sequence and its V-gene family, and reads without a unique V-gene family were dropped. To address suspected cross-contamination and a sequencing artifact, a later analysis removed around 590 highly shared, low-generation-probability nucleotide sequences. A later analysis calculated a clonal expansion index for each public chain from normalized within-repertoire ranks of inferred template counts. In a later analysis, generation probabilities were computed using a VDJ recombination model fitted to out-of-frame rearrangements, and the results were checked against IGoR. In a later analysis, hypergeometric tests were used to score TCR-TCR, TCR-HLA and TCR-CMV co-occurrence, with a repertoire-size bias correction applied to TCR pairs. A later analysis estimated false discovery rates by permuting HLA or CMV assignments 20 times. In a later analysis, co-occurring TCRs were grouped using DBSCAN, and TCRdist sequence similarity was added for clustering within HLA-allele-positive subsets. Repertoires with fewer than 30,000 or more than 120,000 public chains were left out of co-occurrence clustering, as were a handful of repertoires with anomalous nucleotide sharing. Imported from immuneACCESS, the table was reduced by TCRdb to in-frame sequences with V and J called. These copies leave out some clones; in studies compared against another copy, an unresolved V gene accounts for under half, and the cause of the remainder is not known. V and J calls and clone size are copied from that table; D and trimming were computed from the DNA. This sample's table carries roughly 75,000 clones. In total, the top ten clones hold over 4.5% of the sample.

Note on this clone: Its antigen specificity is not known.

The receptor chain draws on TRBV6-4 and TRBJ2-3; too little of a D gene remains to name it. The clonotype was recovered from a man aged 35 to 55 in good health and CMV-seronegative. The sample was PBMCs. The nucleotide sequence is TGTGCCAGCAGTGACTCTGGCAGGACAGATACGCAGTATTTT. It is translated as CASSDSGRTDTQYF.